A single sample is the source of the 32 T cell receptor beta chains below, sequenced in a study of blood T cell repertoires in COVID-19. Generated by immunoSEQ multiplex PCR, the TCRdb table keeps only in-frame clones and is missing some. The repertoire holds around 140,000 clones, roughly nine tenths seen once, with roughly 12% in the top ten. Sequenced input: peripheral blood. The receptors originated from a man aged 18-30 years with COVID-19, enrolled during active disease.

This clone is a singleton in its sample. The CDR3 loop reads CATATVSTDTQYF. The CDR3 DNA follows: TGTGCCACAGCGACAGTGAGCACAGATACGCAGTATTTT. This chain links TRBV2 with TRBJ2-3, with a weak D call TRBD1 (5 bases). The germline V gene encodes CDR1 SNHLY and CDR2 FYNNEI. This CDR3 comprises 13 residues. V shed 10 bases and J shed 0 bases, with 11 bases lying between them.

The genes are TRBV7-9 and TRBJ1-2; D is uncertain. The ends were cut back, 1 base at V and 2 bases at J, with 11 bases in the middle. Per germline, CDR1 SEHNR and CDR2 FQNEAQ (reference sequence). The CDR3 totals 15 residues. CDR3 sequence: CASSLGASLNYGYTF. CDR3 nucleotides: TGTGCCAGCAGCTTAGGCGCAAGCCTGAACTATGGCTACACCTTC.

The gene calls are TRBV28 and TRBJ1-6; the D is unclear. The CDR3 runs 14 residues. Germline V gene lookup returns CDR1 MDHEN and CDR2 SYDVKM. V was shortened by 1 base and J by 6 bases, with 7 bases between the two germline ends. The CDR3 DNA follows: TGTGCCAGCAGTTTATTCTCCCTTAATTCACCCCTCCACTTT. Protein product: CASSLFSLNSPLHF.

The J gene is TRBJ2-3, the V gene TRBV11-1, with D tentatively TRBD2 (5 bases). This CDR3 has 13 residues. Germline assignment: CDR1 SGHAT and CDR2 FQDESV (reference sequence). The V end lost 7 bases, the J end lost 5 bases, and 13 bases lay between the germline ends. CDR3 DNA: TGTGCCAGCATCCCTGTTCGGGGAGATACGCAGTATTTT. This sequence encodes CASIPVRGDTQYF.

The chain carries TRBV28 and TRBJ2-5; possibly TRBD1 for D (6 bases). Germline lookup yields CDR1 MDHEN and CDR2 SYDVKM. V lost 7 bases and J 5 bases, leaving 14 bases between the germline ends. The CDR3 runs 13 residues. The CDR3 DNA sequence: TGTGCCAGCACCAAGGGGGTTTGGGAGACCCAGTACTTC. This encodes CASTKGVWETQYF.

The chain employs TRBV11-2 and TRBJ1-1, with TRBD1 as a possible D gene (6 bases). Germline CDR1 reads SGHAT; CDR2 reads FQNNGV. V was clipped by 5 bases and J by 7 bases, with 14 bases between them. The CDR3 contains 13 residues. CDR3: CASSHPDRFEAFF. In DNA form, the CDR3 reads TGTGCCAGCAGCCATCCAGACAGGTTTGAAGCTTTCTTT.

This clone turned up a few times. V and J are TRBV9 and TRBJ2-1; TRBD1 aligns across 8 bases. The CDR3 length is 16 residues. J gave up 4 bases and V 4 bases, and 10 bases lay outside the gene matches. Germline V gives CDR1 SGDLS, CDR2 YYNGEE. The CDR3: CASSSRAGGEYNEQFF. The CDR3 bases are TGTGCCAGCAGCAGTAGAGCAGGGGGCGAGTACAATGAGCAGTTCTTC.

The chain joins TRBV7-3 to TRBJ2-2; D not certain. The V end was cut by 4 bases, the J end by 3 bases, with 6 bases between. Germline V gene lookup returns CDR1 SGHTA and CDR2 FQGTGA. This CDR3 contains 13 residues. CDR3 protein: CASSSLYTGELFF. CDR3 DNA: TGTGCCAGCAGCTCCCTGTACACCGGGGAGCTGTTTTTT.

This clone was seen more than once but under ten times. The rearrangement joins TRBV9 to TRBJ2-2, with D unresolved. Germline CDR1 reads SGDLS; CDR2 reads YYNGEE. The length of the CDR3 is 14 residues. Trimming shortened V by 4 bases and J by 3 bases, and 10 bases separated the two germline ends. This CDR3 is CASSPPVDTGELFF. The CDR3 DNA is TGTGCCAGCAGCCCCCCCGTAGACACCGGGGAGCTGTTTTTT.

The rearrangement uses TRBV18 and TRBJ2-7, with no clear D. The CDR3 runs 14 residues. V was trimmed by 8 bases and J by 0 bases, leaving 14 bases between them. Germline CDR1 KGHSH, CDR2 LQKENI. The CDR3 here is CASPPAMSSYEQYF. The CDR3 nucleotides read TGTGCCAGCCCCCCCGCGATGAGCTCCTACGAGCAGTACTTC.

CDR3: CASSIGQFNQPQHF. For the CDR3, the DNA is TGTGCCAGTAGTATTGGACAGTTCAATCAGCCCCAGCATTTT. The rearrangement links TRBV19 to TRBJ1-5; a possible D gene is TRBD1 (6 bases). The CDR3 contains 14 residues. The ends were cut back, 3 bases at V and 3 bases at J, with 9 bases in the middle. Germline V lookup: CDR1 LNHDA, CDR2 SQIVND (reference sequence).

The V gene is TRBV7-6, the J gene TRBJ1-3; no clear D. The V gene's germline CDR1 is SGHVS and CDR2 FNYEAQ. V gave up 5 bases and J gave up 0 bases, with 8 bases separating them. The CDR3 covers 14 residues. In DNA, the CDR3 is TGTGCCAGCAGCCCCGGTCTCTCTGGAAACACCATATATTTT. Protein: CASSPGLSGNTIYF.

The J gene is TRBJ1-5, the V gene TRBV6-2 or TRBV6-3, with D tentatively TRBD1 (6 bases). Trimming left V 5 bases short and J 0 bases short, with 14 bases between. The germline V gene encodes CDR1 MNHEY and CDR2 SVGEGT. The CDR3 consists of 16 residues. This CDR3 reads CASSGTQSGSNQPQHF. As DNA, the CDR3 is TGTGCCAGCAGTGGGACACAGTCGGGTAGCAATCAGCCCCAGCATTTT.

The count of this clone is one. This chain uses TRBV7-2 with TRBJ2-7; no reliable D call. The CDR3 sequence is 13 residues long. The ends were cut back, 3 bases at V and 7 bases at J, with 13 bases in the middle. Germline CDR1 is SGHTA and CDR2 is FQGNSA. In nucleotides, the CDR3 is TGTGCCAGCAGCTTGCTCTTCGACGGGGAGCAGTACTTC. Translated: CASSLLFDGEQYF.

The rearrangement joins TRBV7-9 to TRBJ2-3; possibly TRBD2 for D (5 bases). Trimming left V 6 bases short and J 2 bases short, with 12 bases between. CDR1 and CDR2 (germline): SEHNR, FQNEAQ (reference sequence). This CDR3 region has 14 residues. The CDR3 here is CASRTRGITDTQYF. Written as DNA, the CDR3 is TGTGCCAGCAGGACCCGGGGTATCACAGATACGCAGTATTTT.

This clone was counted once. The rearrangement uses TRBV7-6 and TRBJ2-1; 12 nucleotides match TRBD1. The V gene's germline CDR1 is SGHVS and CDR2 FNYEAQ. The CDR3 totals 16 residues. V lost 4 bases, J lost 6 bases, and 7 bases stayed unmatched. The CDR3 DNA sequence: TGTGCCAGCAGCTGGGGACAGGGGGCCGTACTCAATGAGCAGTTCTTC. It is translated as CASSWGQGAVLNEQFF.

The chain joins TRBV30 to TRBJ1-6; TRBD1 is a possible D gene (5 bases). CDR1 is GTSNPN and CDR2 is SVGIG in the germline V gene (reference sequence). The V gene lost 3 bases and the J gene lost 10 bases, with 16 bases spanning the gap. This CDR3 comprises 14 residues. CDR3 sequence reads: CAWSLRGGLSPLHF. CDR3 DNA sequence: TGTGCCTGGAGCCTTCGCGGGGGGTTATCACCCCTCCACTTT.

The rearrangement links TRBV6-2 or TRBV6-3 to TRBJ2-3, with 8 bases lining up with TRBD1. The CDR3 spans 16 residues. With V trimmed by 5 bases and J by 1 base, 8 bases remained unmatched. Germline-derived CDR1 and CDR2 are MNHEY and SVGEGT. The CDR3 nucleotides read TGTGCCAGCAGTAGCCCGGGACAGGAAGGCACAGATACGCAGTATTTT. Amino acids: CASSSPGQEGTDTQYF.

The V and J genes are TRBV5-6 and TRBJ2-6; D gene unclear. Looked up from germline, CDR1 is SGHDT and CDR2 is YYEEEE. This CDR3 is 17 amino acids long. Trimming pared 0 bases from V and 0 bases from J, leaving 10 bases between. CDR3 in amino acids: CASSLGLRISGANVLTF. The CDR3 DNA is TGTGCCAGCAGCTTGGGACTCAGAATCTCTGGGGCCAACGTCCTGACTTTC. Supplemented by reference TRBV5-6 and TRBJ2-6, the full variable domain reads DAGVTQSPTHLIKTRGQQVTLRCSPKSGHDTVSWYQQALGQGPQFIFQYYEEEERQRGNFPDRFSGHQFPNYSSELNVNALLLGDSALYLCASSLGLRISGANVLTFGAGSRLTVL.

The CDR3, as DNA: TGTGCCAGCAGTTTGGAGTACAATGAGCAGTTCTTC. Encoded protein: CASSLEYNEQFF. The genes are TRBV6-2 or TRBV6-3 and TRBJ2-1; D ambiguous. The germline CDR1 and CDR2 sequences are MNHEY and SVGEGT. This CDR3 is built from 12 residues. The ends were cut back, 4 bases at V and 4 bases at J, with 5 bases in the middle.

This chain connects TRBV18 to TRBJ1-5; a possible D gene is TRBD1 (6 bases). CDR3 length: 13 residues. The V end was cut by 2 bases, the J end by 7 bases, with 9 bases between. Germline V gives CDR1 KGHSH, CDR2 LQKENI. The CDR3 DNA is TGTGCCAGCTCACCAAACAGGGACCAGCCCCAGCATTTT. It specifies CASSPNRDQPQHF.

The rearrangement joins TRBV15 to TRBJ2-1; a possible D gene is TRBD2 (5 bases). V shed 3 bases and J shed 7 bases, with 10 bases lying between them. Germline assignment: CDR1 LNHNV and CDR2 YYDKDF (reference sequence). The CDR3 loop spans 13 amino acids. The DNA for the CDR3 is TGTGCCACCAGCAGTGAAAGAGGGAATGAGCAGTTCTTC. It codes for CATSSERGNEQFF.

The chain links TRBV15 to TRBJ2-1; D is perhaps TRBD1 (6 bases). V was clipped by 5 bases and J by 8 bases, with 16 bases between them. Germline lookup yields CDR1 LNHNV and CDR2 YYDKDF (reference sequence). This CDR3 is built from 14 residues. This CDR3 is CATSSGQEGDEQFF. CDR3 DNA sequence: TGTGCCACCAGCTCCGGACAAGAGGGGGATGAGCAGTTCTTC.

The rearrangement links TRBV9 to TRBJ1-3, with no clear D. Per germline, CDR1 SGDLS and CDR2 YYNGEE. V lost 3 bases to trimming and J lost 0 bases, with 16 bases between them. CDR3 size: 17 residues. CDR3 amino acids: CASSAHGGPSSGNTIYF. As DNA, the CDR3 is TGTGCCAGCAGCGCCCATGGAGGGCCAAGCTCTGGAAACACCATATATTTT.

The chain recombines TRBV7-8 with TRBJ1-5; no firm D call. With 1 base removed from V and 5 bases from J, the gap between germline ends came to 9 bases. The CDR3 has 14 amino acids. Germline loops: CDR1 SGHVS, CDR2 FQNEAQ. CDR3 coding DNA: TGTGCCAGCAGCTTAGGTTCAAGAGATCAGCCCCAGCATTTT. This codes for CASSLGSRDQPQHF.

This clone has only one observation. This chain links TRBV4-1 with TRBJ2-1; the match to TRBD2 covers 9 bases. CDR3 size: 16 residues. Losses at the gene ends were 4 bases for V and 4 bases for J; bases not matched to a gene: 8. Per germline, CDR1 MGHRA and CDR2 YSYEKL. The CDR3 loop reads CASSPVAGVQYNEQFF. For the CDR3, the DNA is TGCGCCAGCAGCCCCGTAGCGGGAGTACAATACAATGAGCAGTTCTTC.

This clone was seen once. The chain employs TRBV7-6 and TRBJ2-5; 9 positions agree with TRBD1. The CDR3 loop spans 19 amino acids. Germline V gene data show CDR1 as SGHVS and CDR2 as FNYEAQ. V lost 1 base to trimming and J lost 1 base; unmatched junction nucleotides: 13. DNA for the CDR3: TGTGCCAGCAGCTTAGTGTGGACAGGGGTTATGATGATCCAAGAGACCCAGTACTTC. This gives the protein CASSLVWTGVMMIQETQYF.

This clone was picked up one time. V usage is TRBV9 and J usage is TRBJ2-3; D ambiguous. CDR3 length: 13 residues. Trimming left V 4 bases short and J 6 bases short, with 12 bases between. Germline V gene data show CDR1 as SGDLS and CDR2 as YYNGEE. The CDR3 coding sequence is TGTGCCAGCAGCCTGGGCAGCCCGGATACGCAGTATTTT. Protein sequence: CASSLGSPDTQYF.

This clone was counted a single time. CDR3 loop: CASRISRFSYEQYF. The CDR3 region has the DNA TGTGCCAGTAGGATTTCGAGATTCTCCTACGAGCAGTACTTC. The gene calls are TRBV19 and TRBJ2-7; no clear D gene. CDR3 length: 14 amino acids. V dropped 6 bases and J dropped 0 bases, with 12 bases sitting between them. Germline CDR1 and CDR2: LNHDA and SQIVND (reference sequence). The full variable domain, in which reference TRBV19 and TRBJ2-7 provide the parts outside the CDR3, is DGGITQSPKYLFRKEGQNVTLSCEQNLNHDAMYWYRQDPGQGLRLIYYSQIVNDFQKGDIAEGYSVSREKKESFPLTVTSAQKNPTAFYLCASRISRFSYEQYFGPGTRLTVT.

The J gene is TRBJ2-1, the V gene TRBV4-1; the D gene is possibly TRBD2 (6 bases). The germline V gene encodes CDR1 MGHRA and CDR2 YSYEKL. This CDR3 is built from 16 residues. The V gene lost 0 bases and the J gene lost 3 bases, with 12 bases spanning the gap. The CDR3 nucleotides read TGCGCCAGCAGCCAAGATGGGGGGAGCTTCTACAATGAGCAGTTCTTC. Encoded protein: CASSQDGGSFYNEQFF.

The chain is built from TRBV29-1 and TRBJ1-1, with D hard to call. The CDR3 is 13 residues long. Germline V CDR1 and CDR2: SQVTM, ANQGSEA. Trimming pared 2 bases from V and 1 base from J, leaving 8 bases between. The CDR3 DNA follows: TGCAGCGTTGAACCACGCGCGAACACTGAAGCTTTCTTT. It encodes CSVEPRANTEAFF.

The genes are TRBV19 and TRBJ2-1, with 8 positions matching TRBD1. The V gene's germline CDR1 is LNHDA and CDR2 SQIVND (reference sequence). Trimming took 7 bases from V and 6 from J; bases not matched to a gene: 8. This CDR3 is built from 14 residues. The CDR3 coding sequence is TGTGCCAGTAAACAGGGGGGAGCGCGCAATGAGCAGTTCTTC. Protein sequence: CASKQGGARNEQFF.